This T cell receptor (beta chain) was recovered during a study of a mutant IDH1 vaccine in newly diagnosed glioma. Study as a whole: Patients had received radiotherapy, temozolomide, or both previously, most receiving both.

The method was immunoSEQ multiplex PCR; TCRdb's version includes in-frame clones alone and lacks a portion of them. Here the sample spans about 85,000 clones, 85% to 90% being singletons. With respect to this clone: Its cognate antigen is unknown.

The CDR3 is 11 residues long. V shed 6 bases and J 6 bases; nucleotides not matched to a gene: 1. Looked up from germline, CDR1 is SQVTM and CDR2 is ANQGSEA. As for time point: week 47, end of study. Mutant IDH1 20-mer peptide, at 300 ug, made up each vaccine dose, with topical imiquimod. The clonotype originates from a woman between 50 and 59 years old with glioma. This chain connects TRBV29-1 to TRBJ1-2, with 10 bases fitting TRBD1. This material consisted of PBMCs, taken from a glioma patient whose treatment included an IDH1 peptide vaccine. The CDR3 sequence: CSVGTGDGYTF. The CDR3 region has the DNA TGCAGCGTCGGGACAGGGGATGGCTACACCTTC.